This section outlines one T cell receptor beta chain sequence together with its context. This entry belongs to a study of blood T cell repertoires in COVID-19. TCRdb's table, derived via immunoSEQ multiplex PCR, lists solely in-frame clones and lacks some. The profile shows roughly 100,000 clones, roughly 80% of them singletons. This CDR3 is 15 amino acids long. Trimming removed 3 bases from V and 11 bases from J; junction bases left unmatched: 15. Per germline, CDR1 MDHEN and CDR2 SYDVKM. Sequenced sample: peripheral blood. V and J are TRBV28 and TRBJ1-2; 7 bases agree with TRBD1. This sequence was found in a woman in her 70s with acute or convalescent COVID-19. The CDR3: CASSFYLPGGMRYTF. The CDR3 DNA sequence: TGTGCCAGCAGTTTCTACCTCCCAGGGGGAATGAGATACACCTTC.